This entry lists 15 T cell receptor beta chains sequenced from one sample in a study of blood T cell repertoires in COVID-19. Libraries were prepared by immunoSEQ multiplex PCR; TCRdb keeps only in-frame clonotypes and omits some of them. Found here are a few hundred thousand clones, 75% to 90% of them singletons; the top ten hold around 20%. Sequenced material: PBMCs or T cells enriched from blood (not recorded which). These receptor sequences come from a man aged 35-49 years who had recovered from COVID-19.

The V call is TRBV7-9, the J call TRBJ1-3; D possibly corresponds to TRBD1 (5 bases). In germline, CDR1 is SEHNR, CDR2 FQNEAQ (reference sequence). CDR3 length: 13 residues. V was clipped by 7 bases and J by 4 bases, with 11 bases between them. CDR3 in amino acids: CASIQVAGNTIYF. CDR3 coding DNA: TGTGCCAGCATACAGGTAGCCGGAAACACCATATATTTT.

The chain has TRBV28 and TRBJ1-2, with 7 nucleotides matching TRBD1. Germline trimming cut 5 bases from V and 6 bases from J; bases unmatched to any gene: 9. Germline CDR1 MDHEN, CDR2 SYDVKM. This CDR3 is 14 amino acids long. As DNA, the CDR3 is TGTGCCAGCAGTCTCCCCCCGACAGGGAATGGCTACACCTTC. This sequence encodes CASSLPPTGNGYTF.

The genes are TRBV12-5 and TRBJ2-7; 7 bases are shared with TRBD2. Germline CDR1 reads LGHNT; CDR2 reads FRNRAP. Unmatched junction bases numbered 14, after V lost 3 bases and J lost 6 bases. The CDR3 runs 16 residues. This CDR3 reads CASGLSWGSGTGEQYF. In nucleotides, the CDR3 is TGTGCTAGTGGTTTATCATGGGGAAGCGGGACGGGCGAGCAGTACTTC.

This chain uses TRBV5-6 with TRBJ2-5; a possible D gene is TRBD1 (6 bases). Looked up from germline, CDR1 is SGHDT and CDR2 is YYEEEE. The V end lost 6 bases, the J end lost 1 base, and 16 bases lay between the germline ends. This CDR3 region has 15 residues. The CDR3 reads CASKKQGRVQETQYF. CDR3 bases: TGTGCCAGCAAAAAACAGGGCAGGGTCCAAGAGACCCAGTACTTC.

J is TRBJ2-1 and V is TRBV11-3; 8 bases fit TRBD2. The CDR3 runs 15 residues. The J segment lost 5 bases and the V segment lost 1 base, leaving 4 bases of the junction unmatched. The germline V gene has CDR1 SGHNT and CDR2 YENEEA. CDR3 loop: CASSLGAGGNNEQFF. CDR3 bases: TGTGCCAGCAGCTTAGGGGCGGGGGGCAACAATGAGCAGTTCTTC.

V gene TRBV7-2 combines with J gene TRBJ1-1; D unclear. Germline CDR1 reads SGHTA; CDR2 reads FQGNSA. The CDR3 spans 13 residues. Trimming shortened V by 4 bases and J by 1 base, and 7 bases separated the two germline ends. The CDR3 DNA follows: TGTGCCAGCAGCTACCAACAGAACACTGAAGCTTTCTTT. It yields the protein CASSYQQNTEAFF.

The chain employs TRBV7-3 and TRBJ2-3, with 7 bases aligning to TRBD2. The CDR3 contains 13 residues. Germline V gene data show CDR1 as SGHTA and CDR2 as FQGTGA. J gave up 6 bases and V 6 bases, and 6 bases lay outside the gene matches. This CDR3 is CASSGGGPDTQYF. The CDR3 DNA follows: TGTGCCAGCAGTGGGGGAGGGCCTGATACGCAGTATTTT.

This clone was counted only a few times. This chain links TRBV9 with TRBJ2-5; 8 nucleotides line up with TRBD1. The J segment lost 4 bases and the V segment lost 1 base, leaving 6 bases of the junction unmatched. The CDR3 is made up of 15 amino acids. Germline V lookup: CDR1 SGDLS, CDR2 YYNGEE. As DNA, the CDR3 is TGTGCCAGCAGCGTACAGGGGGCCTCGCGAGAGACCCAGTACTTC. Its protein product is CASSVQGASRETQYF.

This chain connects TRBV2 to TRBJ2-7, with 10 bases matching TRBD2. Germline values: CDR1 SNHLY, CDR2 FYNNEI. The CDR3 is 18 amino acids. The ends lost 8 bases at V and 4 bases at J; junction bases unmatched: 20. The CDR3 DNA sequence: TGTGCCAGCTACGGGGGAATTGAAGCGGGAGGGCGTAGGTACGAGCAGTACTTC. Amino acid sequence: CASYGGIEAGGRRYEQYF.

The chain combines TRBV30 with TRBJ2-7; 11 positions agree with TRBD1. The CDR3 consists of 15 residues. Trimming took 1 base from V and 7 from J; bases not matched to a gene: 9. The germline V gene has CDR1 GTSNPN and CDR2 SVGIG (reference sequence). The CDR3 DNA follows: TGTGCCTGGAGTGCCCCGGGACAGGGGGGATGGGAGCAGTACTTC. Amino acid sequence: CAWSAPGQGGWEQYF.

This rearrangement joins TRBV2 to TRBJ1-4; 8 bases agree with TRBD1. Germline values: CDR1 SNHLY, CDR2 FYNNEI. The CDR3 extends over 15 amino acids. J gave up 8 bases and V 3 bases, and 8 bases lay outside the gene matches. CDR3 sequence: CASSDRPGGREKLFF. DNA for the CDR3: TGTGCCAGCAGTGATCGGCCAGGGGGCAGGGAAAAACTGTTTTTT. Drawing the rest from reference TRBV2 and TRBJ1-4, the complete variable domain is EPEVTQTPSHQVTQMGQEVILRCVPISNHLYFYWYRQILGQKVEFLVSFYNNEISEKSEIFDDQFSVERPDGSNFTLKIRSTKLEDSAMYFCASSDRPGGREKLFFGSGTQLSVL.

This clone was observed once. This chain connects TRBV7-2 to TRBJ2-2; D is unresolved. The CDR3 has 12 residues. Germline V gene data show CDR1 as SGHTA and CDR2 as FQGNSA. V shed 3 bases and J shed 6 bases, with 5 bases lying between them. As DNA, the CDR3 is TGTGCCAGCAGCTTTCAGGCCGGGGAGCTGTTTTTT. This translates into CASSFQAGELFF.

The chain carries TRBV12-3 or TRBV12-4 and TRBJ1-1; D is undetermined. This CDR3 spans 12 amino acids. Deletions cut 5 bases from V and 7 bases from J, with 11 bases between. CDR3 in DNA: TGTGCCAGCAGTGTCTACGGGATTGAAGCTTTCTTT. Protein sequence: CASSVYGIEAFF.

The chain is built from TRBV7-8 and TRBJ1-6; 10 nucleotides agree with TRBD1. Germline CDR1 SGHVS, CDR2 FQNEAQ. Trimming removed 6 bases from V and 6 bases from J; junction bases left unmatched: 8. The CDR3 totals 16 residues. CDR3 sequence (DNA): TGTGCCAGCAGTCGGGGACAGGGGTCACGTAATTCACCCCTCCACTTT. Amino acid sequence: CASSRGQGSRNSPLHF. The complete variable domain, with remaining parts taken from reference TRBV7-8 and TRBJ1-6, reads GAGVSQSPRYKVAKRGQDVALRCDPISGHVSLFWYQQALGQGPEFLTYFQNEAQLDKSGLPSDRFFAERPEGSVSTLKIQRTQQEDSAVYLCASSRGQGSRNSPLHFGNGTRLTVT.

This clone was counted a single time. This chain connects TRBV7-8 to TRBJ2-7, with D possibly matching TRBD1 (5 bases). Germline V lookup: CDR1 SGHVS, CDR2 FQNEAQ. Deletions cut 0 bases from V and 4 bases from J, with 19 bases between. The CDR3 consists of 17 residues. As DNA, the CDR3 is TGTGCCAGCAGCTTAGCCGGTTCAGGGTACCTTAGATACGAGCAGTACTTC. Translation: CASSLAGSGYLRYEQYF.